The subject of this entry is one T cell receptor (beta chain). This clone was picked up one time. The antigen it recognizes is unknown. No base qualities exist here, and no much larger clone lies one base off it. Repertoires were sampled repeatedly over the course of chemoradiotherapy so that clonal expansion in the tumor microenvironment could be followed. The library was prepared using the immunoSEQ multiplex PCR assay. TCRdb's version of the immuneACCESS table is confined to in-frame rearrangements and falls short of the full clone set. An unresolved V gene accounts for under half of the shortfall where checked; the remainder is of unknown origin. This sample is represented by about 16,000 clones; about three quarters of them were singletons. The top ten clonotypes cover 8% of the sample. The sample is drawn from a study of chemoradiotherapy in HPV16-positive cancers (dated by TCRdb to between 2021 and 2023). At the level of the whole study: Candidate HPV-specific T-cell clones and common TCR motifs were defined through functional T-cell assays on cells from a couple of HPV16-positive patients. Whether T-cell immunity against the HPV oncoproteins E6 and E7 changes during chemoradiotherapy and whether survival is affected by this immunity were examined in the study. The candidate HPV-specific TCRs and motifs were then tracked in TCR repertoires from 86 patients with HPV-related cancers.

What the research found in general, with its limitations: Improved recurrence-free survival in HPV16-positive patients was associated with expansion of HPV-responsive T cells during chemoradiotherapy. Only two HPV16-positive patients were used to derive the functional definition of HPV-specific T cells, and the survival association was reported for HPV16-positive patients. Expansion of candidate HPV-specific clones and E7-related TCR motifs was observed in the tumor microenvironment during treatment, whereas no such expansion was observed for non-HPV-specific T cells.

The CDR1 and CDR2 encoded by the germline V gene are SGHTA and FQGTGA. From the cysteine through the phenylalanine, the CDR3 covers 14 amino acids. The retained sequence is limited to the CDR3, 42 bases, with the frame set at the first base. The germline ends are 11 bases apart after V is trimmed by 5 bases and J by 2 bases. The source is a human donor with HPV-associated anogenital cancer. This specimen consisted of tumor tissue, obtained from a patient who underwent chemoradiotherapy. Recombination linked TRBV7-3 to TRBJ2-3, with TRBD2 as a weak D call on 7 bases. The DNA sequence is given as TGTGCCAGCAGCGGGCGGGGGCTCACAGATACGCAGTATTTT. Translated, it gives CASSGRGLTDTQYF.